The rows below give T cell receptor beta chains drawn from one sample of a study of OX40 agonist ivuxolimab in advanced cancers. Clones were sequenced by immunoSEQ multiplex PCR, and TCRdb holds only the in-frame ones, with some missing. The sample yields fewer than 85,000 clones, 86% seen once. The sequenced sample was CD4+ or CD8+ T cells sorted from blood, obtained in a trial of the OX40 agonist ivuxolimab. These TCRs come from an adult with an advanced solid tumor such as melanoma, head and neck, liver or kidney cancer. CDR3s include the opening cysteine and the closing phenylalanine or tryptophan. The D gene is left open where the match is weak. Clone size is stated in some rows and not others, as once, few, many or a class when expanded.

D gene	V gene	clone size	J gene	CDR3 DNA	CDR3 protein
TRBD2	TRBV7-2	NA	TRBJ2-1	TGTGCCAGCAGCTCCTCTAGCGGGAGTAGACATGAGCAGTTCTTC	CASSSSSGSRHEQFF
TRBD1	TRBV27	NA	TRBJ2-7	TGTGCCAGCACCGACCGGGCGGGCCAGGGGGTTTACGAGCAGTACTTC	CASTDRAGQGVYEQYF
TRBD1	TRBV27	NA	TRBJ2-7	TGTGCCAGCAGTTTAAGGGGGACAGGGAGCAACGAGCAGTACTTC	CASSLRGTGSNEQYF
NA	TRBV12-2	NA	TRBJ2-2	TGTGCAAGTCGCTTAGCCCCCCGCGAATTTAGGGAGCTGTTTTTT	CASRLAPREFRELFF
NA	TRBV18	NA	TRBJ1-1	TGTGCCAGCTCACCCGGGATTAATACTGAAGCTTTCTTT	CASSPGINTEAFF
TRBD2	TRBV6-5	few	TRBJ2-2	TGTGCCAGCAGCCGGGACTACAACACCGGGGAGCTGTTTTTT	CASSRDYNTGELFF
NA	TRBV5-6	few	TRBJ2-2	TGTGCCAGCAGACTAGAGGGACTCAACACCGGGGAGCTGTTTTTT	CASRLEGLNTGELFF
NA	TRBV28	NA	TRBJ2-5	TGTGCCAGCAGTTTTTCACAGCGATTCGAAGAGACCCAGTACTTC	CASSFSQRFEETQYF
NA	TRBV7-2	NA	TRBJ2-2	TGTGCCAGCAGCCCCCCCCGGCCCTTTGCGAACACCGGGGAGCTGTTTTTT	CASSPPRPFANTGELFF
NA	TRBV6-6	NA	TRBJ2-2	TGTGCCAGCAGTCGGCGCGAGGGCGGGGAGCTGTTTTTT	CASSRREGGELFF
NA	TRBV30	NA	TRBJ1-5	TGTGCCTGGAGCGCCGGAGAGGGGTATCAGCCCCAGCATTTT	CAWSAGEGYQPQHF
NA	TRBV4-2	NA	TRBJ1-1	TGTGCCAGCAGCCCCCGACAGGCCATGAACACTGAAGCTTTCTTT	CASSPRQAMNTEAFF
TRBD2	TRBV5-4	NA	TRBJ2-2	TGTGCCAGCAGCTTGGAGTGGGCGGGAGTCACCGGGGAGCTGTTTTTT	CASSLEWAGVTGELFF
TRBD1	TRBV9	NA	TRBJ1-2	TGTGCCAGCAGCGGCCGTGTCCGGGACAGAGCTAACTATGGCTACACCTTC	CASSGRVRDRANYGYTF
NA	TRBV6-6	NA	TRBJ1-1	TGTGCCAGCAGTCTGCAGGGTAAGGTTGCTTTCTTT	CASSLQGKVAFF
NA	TRBV5-1	once	TRBJ2-3	TGCGCCAGCAGCTTGGCTAGAGATACGCAGTATTTT	CASSLARDTQYF
NA	TRBV7-2	few	TRBJ1-1	TGTGCCAGCAGCGTAAGCCTCAACACTGAAGCTTTCTTT	CASSVSLNTEAFF
NA	TRBV4-1	NA	TRBJ1-5	TGCGCCAGCAGCCAAGGGACTACGACGGTCGATCAGCCCCAGCATTTT	CASSQGTTTVDQPQHF
TRBD1	TRBV7-2	few	TRBJ1-1	TGTGCCAGCAGCCCGAGGGACAGCAGGAACACTGAAGCTTTCTTT	CASSPRDSRNTEAFF
TRBD1	TRBV5-3	NA	TRBJ1-6	TGTGCCAGAAGCCCCGGACAGGGAGATAATTCACCCCTCCACTTT	CARSPGQGDNSPLHF
TRBD1	TRBV15	NA	TRBJ1-2	TGTGCCACCAGCAGATCGGAGACAGGGCCCTATGGCTACACCTTC	CATSRSETGPYGYTF
NA	TRBV15	NA	TRBJ1-6	TGTGCCACCAGCAGAGACAAACGCCTTCGGGATTCACCCCTCCACTTT	CATSRDKRLRDSPLHF
NA	TRBV4-3	NA	TRBJ2-5	TGCGCCAGCAGCCAATCGGGAACAGGCCAAGAGACCCAGTACTTC	CASSQSGTGQETQYF
NA	TRBV18	NA	TRBJ2-5	TGTGCCAGCTCACGCGGCTCAGGGATTAGGGAGACCCAGTACTTC	CASSRGSGIRETQYF
TRBD1	TRBV19	NA	TRBJ1-2	TGTGCCAGTAGTACCCAATTGACAGGGGCTAAAGGCTACACCTTC	CASSTQLTGAKGYTF
NA	TRBV5-4	once	TRBJ2-3	TGTGCCAGCAAAAGAGTAAGCACAGATACGCAGTATTTT	CASKRVSTDTQYF
NA	TRBV7-3	once	TRBJ1-2	TGTGCCAGCAGCTCCGATGGACTCCGGGCGAGTGGCTACACCTTC	CASSSDGLRASGYTF
NA	TRBV4-1	NA	TRBJ2-7	TGCGCCAGCAGCCAAGTAACAGCGGTGTACGAGCAGTACTTC	CASSQVTAVYEQYF
TRBD1	TRBV11-3	NA	TRBJ2-1	TGTGCCAGCGGGACAGGGTTAAATGAGCAGTTCTTC	CASGTGLNEQFF
NA	TRBV5-1	NA	TRBJ2-1	TGCGCCAGCAGTCCAGTTCGTGCGACGGCCACTACCTACAATGAGCAGTTCTTC	CASSPVRATATTYNEQFF
TRBD2	TRBV2	NA	TRBJ2-5	TGTGCCAGCAGTGGGGGACTACGGTACCAAGAGACCCAGTACTTC	CASSGGLRYQETQYF
TRBD2	TRBV11-2	NA	TRBJ2-1	TGTGCCAGCAGCCCAACTAGCGGGGCCTACAATGAGCAGTTCTTC	CASSPTSGAYNEQFF
NA	TRBV9	NA	TRBJ1-4	TGTGCCAGCAGCCGGGGGCCCCCTAATGAAAAACTGTTTTTT	CASSRGPPNEKLFF
NA	TRBV19	NA	TRBJ2-1	TGTGCCAGTAGTGTCGACAAATACAATGAGCAGTTCTTC	CASSVDKYNEQFF
NA	TRBV7-9	NA	TRBJ1-4	TGTGCCAGCAGCTTGGTCTCAACTAATGAAAAACTGTTTTTT	CASSLVSTNEKLFF
TRBD2	TRBV14	NA	TRBJ2-1	TGTGCCAGCAGCCAGGGTAGCGGGAGGGGTGCATATGAGCAGTTCTTC	CASSQGSGRGAYEQFF
NA	TRBV9	NA	TRBJ2-3	TGTGCCAGCAGCGTAACGGGGGTCGCAGATACGCAGTATTTT	CASSVTGVADTQYF
NA	TRBV7-9	NA	TRBJ2-2	TGTGCCAGCAGCTTATGGGGGAGAACGAACACCGGGGAGCTGTTTTTT	CASSLWGRTNTGELFF
NA	TRBV29-1	NA	TRBJ2-3	TGCAGCGCCGCCATGCGGGGGCGAACAGATACGCAGTATTTT	CSAAMRGRTDTQYF
NA	TRBV11-3	NA	TRBJ2-7	TGTGCCAGCAGCTTATCTCCGTCGGTTTCCGAGCAGTACTTC	CASSLSPSVSEQYF
NA	TRBV2	NA	TRBJ1-1	TGTGCCAGCACGAAAATGCCCAGAGATATGAACACTGAAGCTTTCTTT	CASTKMPRDMNTEAFF
NA	TRBV19	NA	TRBJ2-3	TGTGCCAGTAGTTCACCAGGGACAGATACGCAGTATTTT	CASSSPGTDTQYF
TRBD1	TRBV5-1	NA	TRBJ2-7	TGCGCCAGCAGCTCGGGACAGGGGGCCTACGAGCAGTACTTC	CASSSGQGAYEQYF
NA	TRBV19	NA	TRBJ1-2	TGTGCCAGTAGTATAACAGGGTATGGCTACACCTTC	CASSITGYGYTF
TRBD1	TRBV6-1	many	TRBJ1-5	TGTGCCAGCACAAGGGGGCAGTTTGGCAATCAGCCCCAGCATTTT	CASTRGQFGNQPQHF
NA	TRBV15	NA	TRBJ2-1	TGTGCCACCAGCCCAATTCGGGGGTTCTACAATGAGCAGTTCTTC	CATSPIRGFYNEQFF
NA	TRBV7-7	NA	TRBJ1-1	TGTGCTAGCAGCCTACGAACCAAGGACAGTGAAGCTTTCTTT	CASSLRTKDSEAFF
NA	TRBV7-9	NA	TRBJ2-4	TGTGCCAGCAGCTTAGAAATGGGCGCTCAGTACTTC	CASSLEMGAQYF
TRBD1	TRBV7-2	NA	TRBJ2-1	TGTGCCAGCAGCTTAAGGGGACAGGGGCGCGGTGAGCAGTTCTTC	CASSLRGQGRGEQFF
NA	TRBV25-1	NA	TRBJ1-4	TGTGCCAGCAGTGAATGGGCCGGGACACCGACAACTAATGAAAAACTGTTTTTT	CASSEWAGTPTTNEKLFF
NA	TRBV4-1	NA	TRBJ2-1	TGCGCCAGCAGCCCATCACGGGAGACGGCCAATGAGCAGTTCTTC	CASSPSRETANEQFF
NA	TRBV15	NA	TRBJ1-5	TGTGCCACCAGCAGGGGGCTTTATAGCAATCAGCCCCAGCATTTT	CATSRGLYSNQPQHF
NA	TRBV5-1	NA	TRBJ1-1	TGCGCCAGCAGCTTGGCCGTTGGGCAGGGGCGAAAGGCTTTCTTT	CASSLAVGQGRKAFF
TRBD1	TRBV6-1	NA	TRBJ2-1	TGTGCCAGCAGCGGGGACAGGGGGCCATATGAGCAGTTCTTC	CASSGDRGPYEQFF
NA	TRBV5-6	NA	TRBJ2-5	TGTGCCAGCAGCCCGGGTCGTAAGTCAGAGACCCAGTACTTC	CASSPGRKSETQYF
NA	TRBV30	few	TRBJ1-2	TGTGCCTGCCGGGACAAGAGGGATTATGGCTACACCTTC	CACRDKRDYGYTF
TRBD1	TRBV7-9	once	TRBJ2-5	TGTGCCAGCAGCGCCCTAAGGACAGGGCAGGAGACCCAGTACTTC	CASSALRTGQETQYF
TRBD1	TRBV7-2	NA	TRBJ2-7	TGTGCCAGCAGCTCCCCGGGGGGACAGGGTGGGTCCTACGAGCAGTACTTC	CASSSPGGQGGSYEQYF
NA	TRBV20-1	NA	TRBJ2-3	TGCAGTGCTGATGACTGGGATACGCAGTATTTT	CSADDWDTQYF